Presented here are 5 T cell receptor beta chains from one specimen sequenced in a study of CD8 T cells in Susac syndrome. Random hexamers were used to reverse transcribe an amount of roughly 0.5 to 1 ug RNA. TCRdb processed the immunoSEQ multiplex PCR reads anew with MiXCR; each CDR3 protein has one entry. Of some 200,000 distinct CDR3 sequences in the sample, roughly 95% were seen once. Input material: CD4+ T cells from PBMCs. These TCRs come from a human donor with multiple sclerosis.

The V and J genes are TRBV4-1 and TRBJ2-6, with 8 bases lining up with TRBD1. The CDR3 is 16 residues long. CDR1 and CDR2 from the germline V gene are MGHRA and YSYEKL. Trimming took 6 bases from V and 10 from J; bases not matched to a gene: 14. CDR3 amino acids: CASSPGQGKGSNVLTF. CDR3 nucleotide sequence: TGCGCCAGCAGTCCTGGACAGGGCAAGGGGTCTAACGTCCTGACTTTC.

This chain connects TRBV4-1 to TRBJ1-2; 9 bases are a match to TRBD1. This CDR3 has 15 residues. Germline V gives CDR1 MGHRA, CDR2 YSYEKL. The trim removed 1 base at V and 6 bases at J, leaving 6 bases unmatched. CDR3 amino acids: CASSQVSQGADGYTF. CDR3 DNA: TGCGCCAGCAGCCAAGTCTCACAGGGGGCGGATGGCTACACCTTC.

The V call is TRBV4-1, the J call TRBJ1-2; TRBD1 matches at 9 bases. Germline V gene sequence: CDR1 MGHRA, CDR2 YSYEKL. The CDR3 runs to 15 residues. Trimming removed 0 bases from V and 9 bases from J; junction bases left unmatched: 8. CDR3 sequence: CASSQDSRDRASYTF. CDR3 nucleotide sequence: TGCGCCAGCAGCCAAGATAGCCGGGACAGGGCGAGCTACACCTTC.

The chain combines TRBV7-9 with TRBJ2-1; a possible D gene is TRBD1 (5 bases). CDR3 length: 15 residues. Trimming removed 3 bases from V and 0 bases from J, with 9 bases in between. Germline V gene lookup returns CDR1 SEHNR and CDR2 FQNEAQ (reference sequence). The CDR3 here is CASSFRASSYNEQFF. CDR3 DNA: TGTGCCAGCAGCTTCAGGGCCAGCTCCTACAATGAGCAGTTCTTC.

This clonotype was seen once. The V and J genes are TRBV7-9 and TRBJ2-1; TRBD1 might be the D (5 bases). Per the germline V gene, CDR1 is SEHNR and CDR2 is FQNEAQ (reference sequence). The CDR3 is 17 residues long. Trimming stripped 3 bases from V and 1 base from J, with 16 bases between. CDR3 amino acids: CASSLNYQGPSYNEQFF. Written as DNA, the CDR3 is TGTGCCAGCAGCTTGAACTACCAGGGTCCGTCCTACAATGAGCAGTTCTTC.